This T cell receptor (beta chain) was identified during a study of shared clonotypes between healthy human individuals (dated by TCRdb to the early 2020s). About the full investigation: A couple of women and three men aged 18 to 49 years were included in the cohort. For each donor, CD4 naive and CD4 memory were each run on three plates, CD8 naive on two plates, and CD8 memory on one plate. The study deeply sequenced blood TCR repertoires of about 5 healthy adults to estimate repertoire size and the extent of clonotype sharing between individuals. To increase sequencing depth and limit assay-specific biases, TCR repertoire library preparation and sequencing were carried out by different laboratories using diverse techniques. Between about 0.8 and 9.5 billion PBMCs per donor were obtained by leukapheresis. What the study reported, not specific to this receptor: Because the study included a small number of donors, the genetic and exposure-history diversity represented was limited. Compared with non-shared clonotypes, the clonotypes found in all four sorted-subset donors had higher generation probabilities. Even with the large sequencing depth, rarefaction of the sorted-subset datasets indicated that sequencing was incomplete. Based on pairwise subsampling, the degree of clonotype sharing among donors was expected to be affected by sequencing depth. Sampling was restricted to blood, and TCR repertoires in tissue are likely to differ from TCR repertoires in blood. Estimated clonotype richness was generally larger for naive than for memory subsets. About 4.5% of naive CD4, 3.5% of naive CD8, roughly 2.4% of memory CD4, and more than 0.35% of memory CD8 clonotypes were shared across several donors.

The CDR3, from cysteine to phenylalanine, totals 14 residues. The kept DNA is CDR3 alone, 42 bases in frame from the first base. The germline V gene provides CDR1 SGHTA and CDR2 FQGNSA. The junction shows trimming of 1 base on V and 6 bases on J, plus 10 bases between the germline ends. This clone was seen only once. This clone's antigen is unknown. No base-level quality is on record; no much larger clone is a single base apart. For the CD8 naive samples, CD45RO-negative cells were positively selected for CCR7, yielding a CD45RA+CCR7+ population from which TemRA cells were excluded. Donors were healthy HIV-negative adults with no recently reported acute infections or vaccinations. All donors were Caucasian adults living in Nashville, Tennessee, USA. Blood was collected by leukapheresis, and PBMCs were isolated by Ficoll-Histopaque density gradient centrifugation and then cryopreserved in liquid nitrogen vapor phase. Analytical flow cytometry was used to check the purity and quantity of every magnetically sorted T cell population. Genomic DNA was isolated from every sorted fraction and measured by UV absorbance on a Nanodrop 2000c.

Using the deep immunoSEQ assay, TCR CDR3 regions were amplified from genomic DNA by multiplex PCR. For each cell subset, the extracted genomic DNA was distributed evenly across all wells of several immunoSEQ 96-well plates, and each plate served as one replicate. For sorted subsets, 150 to 250 ng of genomic DNA, equivalent to about 30,000 T cell genomes, went into each replicate PCR. Purified libraries were measured with a Qubit 3.0 fluorometer, size-checked on a Bioanalyzer 2100, and measured again with the KAPA Library Quantification kit. Every immunoSEQ 96-well plate was sequenced on a dedicated single-read 150-cycle Illumina NextSeq 550 flow cell. On the study's bioinformatics: Because only junctional sequences without quality scores were contained in the immunoSEQ output, filtering matching that applied to full-length reads could not be performed. Sequences were annotated with PyIR, a Python wrapper for IgBLAST v1.9, and V/J genes and CDR3 were assigned using IMGT germline references. Reads were removed for weak V/J assignments (E-value above 1e-6), missing CDR3, stop codons, out-of-frame junctions, or ambiguous translated residues. V3J clonotypes were defined as sequences sharing the same inferred V gene, J gene, and CDR3 amino acid sequence. Percentage overlap between repertoires was calculated by dividing the number of shared unique clonotypes by the size of the smaller repertoire. Richness of each repertoire was evaluated using RTK rarefaction, the Chao1 estimator, and Recon v2.1 estimates of unobserved clonotypes. Generation probabilities for all TCRbeta clonotypes obtained by the gDNA method from four donors were computed using OLGA. TCRdb stores this immuneACCESS table with in-frame sequences only. Part of the clones is absent; in the studies checked, under half of the shortfall reflects unresolved V genes, and no reason is known for the rest. V and J calls and clone size are copied from that table; D and trimming were computed from the DNA. The sample table records nearly 600,000 clones; roughly 95% of these occur just once. The ten largest clones represent 0.11% of the sample.

The receptor was derived from a woman younger than 45 in good health. Sequencing used naive CD8+ T cells sorted from blood. Reading the label with the study, this specimen's cell subset or site is: CD45RA+CCR7+. The sequence links TRBV7-2 to TRBJ2-1, with an unclear D gene assignment. The CDR3 sequence is CASSLVGGPNEQFF. The bases read TGTGCCAGCAGCTTAGTGGGTGGGCCCAATGAGCAGTTCTTC.